What follows are 20 T cell receptor beta chains derived from one specimen sequenced in a study of cytomegalovirus exposure and HLA in healthy donors. The PCR ran on 60 Vbeta and 13 Jbeta primers. The data were produced by immunoSEQ multiplex PCR, yet TCRdb's version contains in-frame clones alone and is incomplete. The sample lists about 130,000 clones, 80% seen once, with 1% in the top ten. The sequenced sample consisted of PBMCs. The receptor set was obtained from a man between 35 and 55 years old in good health and CMV-seronegative.

The rearrangement joins TRBV7-6 to TRBJ2-7, with 7 bases matching TRBD2. This CDR3 region has 14 residues. The germline CDR1 and CDR2 sequences are SGHVS and FNYEAQ. Trimming at V came to 2 bases and at J to 6 bases, leaving 7 bases not matched to a gene. DNA of the CDR3: TGTGCCAGCAGCTTATTGGCGGGAGACGGCGAGCAGTACTTC. Its translation is CASSLLAGDGEQYF.

This clone was counted only a few times. In DNA form, the CDR3 reads TGTGCCAGTAGTATAGTTCCACTCTCCTACGAGCAGTACTTC. It specifies CASSIVPLSYEQYF. The chain recombines TRBV19 with TRBJ2-7, with D uncertain. The CDR3 runs to 14 residues. The germline V and J ends were trimmed by 1 base and 0 bases, with 7 bases remaining between them. Germline V gene sequence: CDR1 LNHDA, CDR2 SQIVND (reference sequence).

The chain is built from TRBV2 and TRBJ2-2; TRBD2 matches at 7 bases. Trimming cost V 6 bases and J 1 base; bases outside gene matches: 5. Germline CDR1 is SNHLY and CDR2 is FYNNEI. This CDR3 is 15 amino acids long. CDR3 DNA sequence: TGTGCCAGCAGCAGGACTAGTTTGAACACCGGGGAGCTGTTTTTT. This gives the protein CASSRTSLNTGELFF.

This clone was recorded a few times. This chain links TRBV6-1 with TRBJ2-5, with unresolved D. Germline V gene lookup returns CDR1 MNHNS and CDR2 SASEGT. V was clipped by 4 bases and J by 5 bases, with 8 bases between them. The CDR3 is 12 residues long. CDR3 residues: CASSAIRETQYF. The CDR3 nucleotides read TGTGCCAGCAGTGCAATACGGGAGACCCAGTACTTC.

This chain joins TRBV4-1 and TRBJ2-3; TRBD2 is a possible D gene (6 bases). V shed 3 bases and J shed 0 bases, with 13 bases lying between them. Germline loops: CDR1 MGHRA, CDR2 YSYEKL. The length of the CDR3 is 16 residues. CDR3 sequence reads: CASSHPVGGSTDTQYF. Here the CDR3 DNA reads TGCGCCAGCAGCCACCCGGTGGGGGGTAGCACAGATACGCAGTATTTT.

The gene calls are TRBV28 and TRBJ1-2; D is perhaps TRBD1 (5 bases). V was pared by 7 bases and J by 1 base, with 16 bases between. CDR3 length: 15 amino acids. CDR1 is MDHEN, CDR2 SYDVKM, per germline. DNA of the CDR3: TGTGCCAGCACCCCGGGGGGGGGATATAACTATGGCTACACCTTC. This sequence encodes CASTPGGGYNYGYTF.

The chain carries TRBV6-1 and TRBJ2-2; 8 bases are a match to TRBD1. Germline assignment: CDR1 MNHNS and CDR2 SASEGT. CDR3 length equals 15 residues. The V segment lost 6 bases and the J segment 2 bases; nucleotides outside the gene matches: 5. The CDR3 DNA sequence: TGTGCCAGCAGAGGGACAGGCCTTAACACCGGGGAGCTGTTTTTT. Protein sequence: CASRGTGLNTGELFF.

J is TRBJ1-5 and V is TRBV10-3, with TRBD1 as a possible D gene (6 bases). The V end lost 4 bases, the J end lost 6 bases, and 7 bases lay between the germline ends. The germline CDR1 and CDR2 sequences are ENHRY and SYGVKD. The CDR3 is made up of 12 amino acids. CDR3 nucleotides: TGTGCCATCAGTGGGGACATTCAGCCCCAGCATTTT. Its protein product is CAISGDIQPQHF.

The genes are TRBV10-2 and TRBJ2-3; 8 nucleotides align to TRBD2. The CDR3 consists of 16 residues. Unmatched junction bases numbered 8, after V lost 6 bases and J lost 0 bases. Germline-derived CDR1 and CDR2 are WSHSY and SAAADI. CDR3 nucleotides: TGCGCCAGCAGGGCGGGGGGACCGACTAGCACAGATACGCAGTATTTT. This codes for CASRAGGPTSTDTQYF.

This rearrangement joins TRBV10-3 to TRBJ1-1; D is undetermined. CDR1 is ENHRY, CDR2 SYGVKD, per germline. Trimming pared 4 bases from V and 6 bases from J, leaving 12 bases between. The CDR3 totals 13 residues. The CDR3 loop is CAISVDGESEAFF. The CDR3 DNA reads as TGTGCCATCAGTGTAGACGGGGAATCTGAAGCTTTCTTT.

V gene TRBV5-1 combines with J gene TRBJ2-3, with 7 bases that match TRBD1. The CDR3 covers 17 residues. The germline CDR1 and CDR2 sequences are SGHRS and YFSETQ. J lost 1 base, V lost 4 bases, and 12 bases had no gene match. CDR3 protein: CASSTLGTDFGTDTQYF. CDR3 in DNA: TGCGCCAGCAGCACCCTCGGGACAGACTTTGGCACAGATACGCAGTATTTT.

The chain recombines TRBV2 with TRBJ2-3; 9 bases match TRBD2. After removal of 9 bases from V and 3 bases from J, the junction contained 7 bases not matched to a gene. CDR3 size: 14 residues. Germline assignment: CDR1 SNHLY and CDR2 FYNNEI. DNA for the CDR3: TGTGCCAGTATAGGACTAGCGATTACAGATACGCAGTATTTT. It yields the protein CASIGLAITDTQYF.

This clone came up once. This chain uses TRBV10-3 with TRBJ2-7; 7 bases are a match to TRBD1. Unmatched junction bases numbered 6, after V lost 0 bases and J lost 7 bases. The CDR3 extends over 14 amino acids. Germline lookup yields CDR1 ENHRY and CDR2 SYGVKD. This CDR3 is CAISESSLRGEQYF. The CDR3 region has the DNA TGTGCCATCAGTGAGTCCAGCCTCAGGGGGGAGCAGTACTTC.

The rearrangement joins TRBV5-1 to TRBJ2-2; perhaps TRBD2 as D (6 bases). Trimming cost V 5 bases and J 3 bases, with 29 bases left between them. Germline values: CDR1 SGHRS, CDR2 YFSETQ. This CDR3 contains 20 residues. The CDR3 DNA follows: TGCGCCAGCAGACGGACCAGGACTACCATCCTAGAACCAGACACCGGGGAGCTGTTTTTT. Encoded protein: CASRRTRTTILEPDTGELFF.

This clone came up once. This chain links TRBV7-2 with TRBJ2-1; tentative D call: TRBD1 (5 bases). Trimming stripped 1 base from V and 0 bases from J, with 10 bases between. The CDR3 loop spans 16 amino acids. Germline CDR1 SGHTA, CDR2 FQGNSA. CDR3 in amino acids: CASSLVGVSSYNEQFF. In nucleotides, the CDR3 is TGTGCCAGCAGCTTAGTAGGGGTTAGCTCCTACAATGAGCAGTTCTTC.

CDR3 amino acids: CASSLVGGTDTQYF. The CDR3 nucleotides read TGTGCCAGCAGCCTTGTAGGAGGCACAGATACGCAGTATTTT. The genes are TRBV14 and TRBJ2-3; D remains unclear. The CDR3 has 14 amino acids. V dropped 4 bases and J dropped 1 base, with 9 bases sitting between them. CDR1 is SGHDN and CDR2 is FVKESK in the germline V gene.

The rearrangement joins TRBV4-1 to TRBJ2-6; 8 bases map to TRBD1. V lost 0 bases, J lost 0 bases, and 1 base stayed unmatched. Germline V gene sequence: CDR1 MGHRA, CDR2 YSYEKL. This CDR3 has 17 residues. The CDR3 DNA is TGCGCCAGCAGCCAAGATGGACAGGGCTCTGGGGCCAACGTCCTGACTTTC. This encodes CASSQDGQGSGANVLTF.

J is TRBJ2-2 and V is TRBV28, with 7 bases fitting TRBD1. This CDR3 comprises 15 residues. J lost 1 base, V lost 6 bases, and 5 bases had no gene match. Looked up from germline, CDR1 is MDHEN and CDR2 is SYDVKM. CDR3 DNA: TGTGCCAGCAGCACGGGACAGCTGAACACCGGGGAGCTGTTTTTT. Translated, it gives CASSTGQLNTGELFF.

The rearrangement uses TRBV7-9 and TRBJ2-6, with 14 bases matching TRBD2. The germline V gene has CDR1 SEHNR and CDR2 FQNEAQ (reference sequence). The CDR3 is 19 amino acids. V shed 3 bases and J 2 bases; nucleotides not matched to a gene: 6. The DNA for the CDR3 is TGTGCCAGCAGCTTCCCGGGACTAGCGGGGGTCGCTGGGGCCAACGTCCTGACTTTC. This gives the protein CASSFPGLAGVAGANVLTF.

The genes are TRBV19 and TRBJ2-7; 7 bases are shared with TRBD1. From germline, CDR1 is LNHDA and CDR2 SQIVND (reference sequence). This CDR3 comprises 13 residues. V shed 6 bases and J 3 bases; nucleotides not matched to a gene: 5. The CDR3 DNA sequence: TGTGCCAGTAGCCGGGACAGTGTCTACGAGCAGTACTTC. Encoded protein: CASSRDSVYEQYF. The variable domain in full, completed from reference TRBV19 and TRBJ2-7, reads DGGITQSPKYLFRKEGQNVTLSCEQNLNHDAMYWYRQDPGQGLRLIYYSQIVNDFQKGDIAEGYSVSREKKESFPLTVTSAQKNPTAFYLCASSRDSVYEQYFGPGTRLTVT.